This TCR beta chain was profiled in a study of blood T cell repertoires in COVID-19 (dated by TCRdb to 2018 to 2021). Study-level background: Collaborator samples came from the United States, Italy and Spain and covered acute and convalescent phases of COVID-19. The prospective study material was composed of cDNA or gDNA derived from T cells, B-cell-depleted T cells, or PBMCs. HLA class I and class II types, where available, came from metadata supplied by the sample provider rather than from assay-based typing. Deeply sampled blood TCRbeta repertoires from subjects exposed to, actively infected with, or recovered from COVID-19 were included in the dataset. The samples were drawn from two sources: the first 160 participants of the ongoing ImmuneRACE study, and 1,254 subjects contributed by 6 global collaborators. A de-identified subject ID, COVID-19 status, age in years and sex were almost always included in the sample metadata. The repertoires were released in a freely available public database meant as a resource for research on the immune response to SARS-CoV-2. What the work shows at the level of the full study, not this receptor alone: The quantity of clinical and demographic metadata differed by source and by participant and was supplied without curation.

The collaborating institutions used their own protocols to collect whole blood in K2EDTA tubes. For TCRbeta analysis, collaborator samples were shipped as frozen whole blood, as isolated PBMCs, or as DNA extracted from either sample type. TCRbeta CDR3 regions were amplified from genomic DNA by means of the immunoSEQ Assay, a bias-controlled multiplex PCR. Turning to the authors' computational methods: Nucleated cell counts per sample were estimated from amplification of reference gene primers within the assay. Sequence reads were collapsed and filtered to measure the absolute abundance of every unique TCRbeta CDR3 rearrangement. For each sample, productive Simpson clonality was calculated by taking the square root of Simpson's diversity index across productive rearrangements. TCRdb holds this immuneACCESS table with in-frame rearrangements only. Some clones are missing; in checked studies, unresolved V genes explain under half, and the rest has no known cause. For V, J and clone size, that table is used; D and trimming come from the DNA. The sample yields about 260,000 clones; around 86% were counted once. Of the sample, about 4% falls within the top ten clones.

The germline V and J ends show losses of 5 bases and 8 bases respectively, and no gene match explains 16 bases of the junction. Including the terminal cysteine and phenylalanine, the CDR3 comprises 17 residues. Only the CDR3 part of the read is kept: 51 bases, read in frame from the first base. CDR1 and CDR2 are drawn from the germline V gene: SGHTA, FQGTGA. On this clone: No antigen is known for it. No base quality values were provided; no much bigger clone lies one nucleotide off.

Sequenced material: peripheral blood. The receptor chain draws on TRBV7-3 and TRBJ2-4; TRBD2 agrees with 9 junctional bases. The source of this sequence is a man aged 18 to 29 with active or convalescent COVID-19. CDR3 reads: CASSAVGTSFSGDIQYF. The nucleotide sequence is given as TGTGCCAGCAGCGCCGTAGGGACTAGCTTCTCCGGGGACATTCAGTACTTC.